Shown below are 22 T cell receptor beta chains from a single sample sequenced in a study of Ad26.COV2.S vaccination and SARS-CoV-2 variants. Clones were sequenced by immunoSEQ multiplex PCR, and TCRdb holds only the in-frame ones, with some missing. The sample lists some 300,000 clones; around four fifths were seen once. Treatment described: about 20 received Ad26.COV2.S at low or high dose, single or two shots; a few received placebo; per-sample allocation not given. At day 63 after the first vaccine or placebo injection, samples were drawn. This material consisted of peripheral blood, taken in a trial of Ad26.COV2.S vaccine versus placebo. These receptor sequences come from a person between 18 and 65 years old who received the Ad26.COV2.S COVID-19 vaccine or a placebo.

The chain combines TRBV12-3 or TRBV12-4 with TRBJ1-4; D is ambiguous. V lost 3 bases, J lost 5 bases, and 4 bases lay in between. This CDR3 is 12 amino acids long. For the CDR3, the DNA is TGTGCCAGCAGTTTCCCGAATGAAAAACTGTTTTTT. Its protein is CASSFPNEKLFF.

This sequence joins TRBV7-2 and TRBJ2-5; the match to TRBD2 covers 10 bases. Germline trimming cut 3 bases from V and 5 bases from J; bases unmatched to any gene: 9. Germline lookup yields CDR1 SGHTA and CDR2 FQGNSA. There are 16 residues in the CDR3. The CDR3 here is CASSFTSGGATETQYF. The DNA of the CDR3 is TGTGCCAGCAGCTTTACAAGCGGGGGGGCCACGGAGACCCAGTACTTC.

The chain recombines TRBV7-2 with TRBJ2-1; D perhaps matches TRBD2 (6 bases). Germline CDR1 reads SGHTA; CDR2 reads FQGNSA. V was pared by 3 bases and J by 7 bases, with 13 bases between. The CDR3 totals 14 residues. The CDR3 reads CASSFSGGDNEQFF. The CDR3 DNA sequence: TGTGCCAGCAGCTTTAGTGGCGGGGATAATGAGCAGTTCTTC.

The CDR3: CASIARDKLYEQYF. DNA for the CDR3: TGTGCCAGCATTGCCCGGGACAAGCTCTACGAGCAGTACTTC. The genes are TRBV2 and TRBJ2-7, with a tentative D call TRBD1 (6 bases). The CDR3 loop spans 14 amino acids. Germline assignment: CDR1 SNHLY and CDR2 FYNNEI. Trimming shortened V by 7 bases and J by 3 bases, and 16 bases separated the two germline ends.

This sequence joins TRBV11-2 and TRBJ2-7; D perhaps matches TRBD1 (5 bases). CDR3 size: 15 residues. The V and J ends lost 0 bases and 1 base respectively, with 10 bases between them. Germline CDR1 and CDR2: SGHAT and FQNNGV. This CDR3 is CASSLEVGPSYEQYF. CDR3 in DNA: TGTGCCAGCAGCTTAGAGGTGGGGCCATCCTACGAGCAGTACTTC.

The chain is built from TRBV29-1 and TRBJ2-7; 9 positions match TRBD1. CDR1 is SQVTM and CDR2 is ANQGSEA in the germline V gene. This CDR3 region has 15 residues. The trim removed 4 bases at V and 4 bases at J, leaving 11 bases unmatched. The CDR3 loop is CSVGGDRETVYEQYF. CDR3 DNA sequence: TGCAGCGTTGGGGGGGACAGGGAGACGGTTTACGAGCAGTACTTC.

This rearrangement joins TRBV30 to TRBJ2-1, with a weak D call TRBD1 (5 bases). CDR1 is GTSNPN, CDR2 SVGIG, per germline (reference sequence). V lost 2 bases and J 6 bases, leaving 11 bases between the germline ends. CDR3 length: 13 residues. The CDR3 DNA is TGTGCCTGGAGTCCCGACAGCACCAATGAGCAGTTCTTC. Its translation: CAWSPDSTNEQFF.

The rearrangement joins TRBV23-1 to TRBJ1-2; perhaps TRBD1 as D (5 bases). TRBV23-1 is placed among ORFs of uncertain function. V was pared by 3 bases and J by 3 bases, with 23 bases between. This CDR3 has 18 amino acids. CDR3: CASSQPPGPRKGYYGYTF. The DNA of the CDR3 is TGCGCCAGCAGTCAGCCCCCGGGACCGAGAAAGGGATACTATGGCTACACCTTC.

The rearrangement joins TRBV5-1 to TRBJ2-2, with no clear D. Germline CDR1 and CDR2: SGHRS and YFSETQ. The CDR3 runs to 13 residues. V was trimmed by 7 bases and J by 3 bases, leaving 10 bases between them. The CDR3 coding sequence is TGCGCCAGCTCAGGTGGGGACACCGGGGAGCTGTTTTTT. Amino acid sequence: CASSGGDTGELFF.

This CDR3 is CASSPDRNSNQPQHF. Written as DNA, the CDR3 is TGTGCCAGCAGTCCGGACAGAAACAGCAATCAGCCCCAGCATTTT. The chain carries TRBV2 and TRBJ1-5; maybe TRBD1 (6 bases). Trimming took 5 bases from V and 1 from J, leaving 12 bases between them. CDR3 length: 15 residues. Looked up from germline, CDR1 is SNHLY and CDR2 is FYNNEI.

The V call is TRBV6-6, the J call TRBJ1-2; D gene ambiguous. CDR3 size: 15 residues. Germline V gives CDR1 MNHNY, CDR2 SVGAGI (reference sequence). V shed 3 bases and J shed 8 bases, with 19 bases lying between them. The CDR3 reads CASSYDRFRGSGYTF. The DNA for the CDR3 is TGTGCCAGCAGTTATGATAGATTTAGAGGAAGCGGCTACACCTTC.

The table lists this clone with a count of one. This sequence joins TRBV3-1 (or the pseudogene TRBV3-2) and TRBJ2-7; no reliable D call. Germline CDR1 and CDR2: LGHDT and YNNKEL (reference sequence). V gave up 4 bases and J gave up 0 bases, with 4 bases separating them. This CDR3 has 12 amino acids. In nucleotides, the CDR3 is TGTGCCAGCAGCCGGAGCTCCTACGAGCAGTACTTC. Protein sequence: CASSRSSYEQYF.

The genes are TRBV19 and TRBJ2-5; TRBD2 matches at 7 bases. CDR1 is LNHDA, CDR2 SQIVND, per germline (reference sequence). The length of the CDR3 is 14 residues. With V trimmed by 6 bases and J by 5 bases, 9 bases remained unmatched. In nucleotides, the CDR3 is TGTGCCAGTAGCCCGAGTGGGGGGGTTGAGACCCAGTACTTC. Its translation is CASSPSGGVETQYF.

This clone was detected a few times. V and J are TRBV4-1 and TRBJ1-2; a possible D gene is TRBD1 (6 bases). V was clipped by 1 base and J by 0 bases, with 12 bases between them. The V gene's germline CDR1 is MGHRA and CDR2 YSYEKL. This CDR3 has 16 residues. CDR3 DNA sequence: TGCGCCAGCAGCCAAGTACAGGGATTTGCTAACTATGGCTACACCTTC. Residues: CASSQVQGFANYGYTF.

This chain links TRBV28 with TRBJ2-5, with 8 bases matching TRBD1. V gave up 5 bases and J gave up 5 bases; unmatched junction bases: 7. This CDR3 contains 14 residues. Germline V gene data show CDR1 as MDHEN and CDR2 as SYDVKM. In nucleotides, the CDR3 is TGTGCCAGCAGTAACTCAGGGGGCCGGGAGACCCAGTACTTC. It translates to CASSNSGGRETQYF. Filled out from reference TRBV28 and TRBJ2-5, the complete variable domain reads DVKVTQSSRYLVKRTGEKVFLECVQDMDHENMFWYRQDPGLGLRLIYFSYDVKMKEKGDIPEGYSVSREKKERFSLILESASTNQTSMYLCASSNSGGRETQYFGPGTRLLVL.

This chain joins TRBV18 and TRBJ1-5; tentatively, D is TRBD1 (6 bases). V shed 2 bases and J shed 0 bases, with 11 bases lying between them. The length of the CDR3 is 16 residues. Germline V gene data show CDR1 as KGHSH and CDR2 as LQKENI. CDR3 loop: CASSPISQGSNQPQHF. The DNA for the CDR3 is TGTGCCAGCTCACCAATCTCACAGGGTAGCAATCAGCCCCAGCATTTT.

The chain combines TRBV29-1 with TRBJ1-4; D is unresolved. Germline V gene sequence: CDR1 SQVTM, CDR2 ANQGSEA. Trimming took 0 bases from V and 8 from J, leaving 7 bases between them. The CDR3 runs to 12 residues. The CDR3 DNA is TGCAGCGTTGAAGATTCGGCGGAAAAACTGTTTTTT. It translates to CSVEDSAEKLFF.

The J gene is TRBJ2-1, the V gene TRBV4-1, with 9 bases lining up with TRBD1. Trimming removed 0 bases from V and 12 bases from J; junction bases left unmatched: 12. Germline loops: CDR1 MGHRA, CDR2 YSYEKL. This CDR3 has 16 residues. The CDR3 nucleotides read TGCGCCAGCAGCCAAGATACAGGGACAGGGCTTCGTGGGCAGTTCTTC. Amino acids: CASSQDTGTGLRGQFF.

This clone appeared a few times. This chain links TRBV5-1 with TRBJ1-1; D call uncertain. Germline V gene lookup returns CDR1 SGHRS and CDR2 YFSETQ. V was pared by 4 bases and J by 9 bases, with 13 bases between. The CDR3 length is 12 residues. The CDR3 DNA is TGCGCCAGCAGCCCGGCCGGATCCCAAGCTTTCTTT. Its translation: CASSPAGSQAFF. Combining the CDR3 with reference TRBV5-1 and TRBJ1-1 gives the whole variable domain KAGVTQTPRYLIKTRGQQVTLSCSPISGHRSVSWYQQTPGQGLQFLFEYFSETQRNKGNFPGRFSGRQFSNSRSEMNVSTLELGDSALYLCASSPAGSQAFFGQGTRLTVV.

The V gene is TRBV4-1, the J gene TRBJ2-7; 8 bases map to TRBD2. Germline V gene data show CDR1 as MGHRA and CDR2 as YSYEKL. The CDR3 extends over 16 amino acids. Germline trimming cut 0 bases from V and 3 bases from J; bases unmatched to any gene: 7. CDR3 amino acids: CASSQDSRGGSYEQYF. The CDR3 region has the DNA TGCGCCAGCAGCCAAGATAGCCGGGGGGGCAGCTACGAGCAGTACTTC.

The rearrangement joins TRBV2 to TRBJ2-1; 12 positions agree with TRBD1. Germline trimming cut 11 bases from V and 2 bases from J; bases unmatched to any gene: 13. Germline CDR1 and CDR2: SNHLY and FYNNEI. This CDR3 is built from 17 residues. The chain's CDR3 is CALGGQGAEGTYNEQFF. CDR3 in DNA: TGTGCCCTCGGGGGACAGGGGGCCGAAGGGACCTACAATGAGCAGTTCTTC. The full variable domain, with the rest looked up from reference TRBV2 and TRBJ2-1, is EPEVTQTPSHQVTQMGQEVILRCVPISNHLYFYWYRQILGQKVEFLVSFYNNEISEKSEIFDDQFSVERPDGSNFTLKIRSTKLEDSAMYFCALGGQGAEGTYNEQFFGPGTRLTVL.

V gene TRBV29-1 combines with J gene TRBJ1-1; D not resolved. V was cut by 3 bases and J by 7 bases, with 18 bases left in between. Germline lookup yields CDR1 SQVTM and CDR2 ANQGSEA. This CDR3 region has 14 residues. The CDR3 loop is CSVDDNRSGDEAFF. The CDR3 bases are TGCAGCGTTGACGATAATAGATCGGGTGATGAAGCTTTCTTT.